Presented here are 26 T cell receptor beta chains from one specimen sequenced in a study of T-cell memory formation after mild COVID-19. TCRdb reprocessed the 5' RACE reads with MiXCR, giving one entry per CDR3 protein. The repertoire consists of under 550,000 distinct CDR3 sequences, with about 18% occurring once and the leading ten covering 9% to 15%. The specimen was PBMCs or a T cell subset sorted from them (not recorded which). These receptors originate from an adult woman who had mild COVID-19 (a few samples of this study predate the infection). Cell type and time point are not known.

This clonotype showed up just a few times. The chain combines TRBV12-5 with TRBJ2-1; 8 bases match TRBD1. Germline trimming cut 6 bases from V and 0 bases from J; bases unmatched to any gene: 1. Germline-derived CDR1 and CDR2 are LGHNT and FRNRAP. CDR3 length: 14 residues. CDR3 coding DNA: TGTGCTAGTGGGGGGACAGGCTCCTACAATGAGCAGTTCTTC. Translation: CASGGTGSYNEQFF.

The sample holds a few counts of this clonotype. The chain couples TRBV24-1 to TRBJ2-7; D is perhaps TRBD1 (5 bases). The CDR3 sequence is 12 residues long. Germline CDR1 reads KGHDR; CDR2 reads SFDVKD. V was cut by 7 bases and J by 5 bases, with 11 bases left in between. The CDR3 coding sequence is TGTGCCACCAGCGGTGGGGCCCACGAGCAGTACTTC. Translation gives CATSGGAHEQYF.

This clonotype was found a few times. The chain is built from TRBV23-1 and TRBJ1-1; 7 bases fit TRBD1. TRBV23-1 is an ORF for which the function is uncertain. The V and J ends lost 8 bases and 6 bases, in that order; junction bases with no gene match: 9. The CDR3 loop spans 13 amino acids. The CDR3 protein is CASFQGVVAEAFF. The CDR3, as DNA: TGCGCCAGCTTTCAGGGGGTCGTAGCTGAAGCTTTCTTT.

The rearrangement joins TRBV12-3 or TRBV12-4 to TRBJ1-1, with a weak D call TRBD1 (5 bases). Trimming stripped 5 bases from V and 5 bases from J, with 24 bases between. The CDR3 is 17 residues long. The CDR3 loop reads CASSPIDSGGVRTEAFF. CDR3 bases: TGTGCCAGCAGTCCCATCGACAGCGGAGGGGTAAGGACTGAAGCTTTCTTT.

The chain has TRBV9 and TRBJ1-2; maybe TRBD1 (6 bases). Deletions cut 4 bases from V and 4 bases from J, with 17 bases between. The CDR3 extends over 15 amino acids. Germline values: CDR1 SGDLS, CDR2 YYNGEE. CDR3: CASSPLLDSLYGYTF. In DNA, the CDR3 is TGTGCCAGCAGCCCTCTACTGGACAGCCTCTATGGCTACACCTTC.

With regard to this clonotype: The junction differs from germline at one of its ends, possibly a read error. The J gene is TRBJ2-1, the V gene TRBV7-9; no reliable D call. CDR1 and CDR2 (germline): SEHNR, FQNEAQ (reference sequence). The CDR3 spans 12 residues. Here the CDR3 reads CAGSLAKNEQFF. Written as DNA, the CDR3 is TGTGCCGGCAGCTTAGCCAAGAATGAGCAGTTCTTC.

The chain carries TRBV7-2 and TRBJ1-4; TRBD1 matches at 8 bases. The CDR3 loop spans 15 amino acids. In germline, CDR1 is SGHTA, CDR2 FQGNSA. V gave up 4 bases and J gave up 8 bases; unmatched junction bases: 9. CDR3 nucleotides: TGTGCCAGCAGCTCCCAGACAGGGGTTAGAGAAAAACTGTTTTTT. The encoded protein is CASSSQTGVREKLFF.

In this sample, this clonotype turned up a few times. The chain uses TRBV9 and TRBJ1-1, with 9 nucleotides matching TRBD1. J lost 2 bases, V lost 4 bases, and 9 bases had no gene match. Germline-derived CDR1 and CDR2 are SGDLS and YYNGEE. The CDR3 length is 16 residues. The CDR3 spells CASSSRGTGTNTEAFF. In DNA form, the CDR3 reads TGTGCCAGCAGCTCCCGGGGGACAGGGACAAACACTGAAGCTTTCTTT.

This clonotype has only a few counts. Here the CDR3 DNA reads TGTGCCAGCTGGACTAGCGGGGCGGATACGCAGTATTTT. Translated, it gives CASWTSGADTQYF. V and J are TRBV25-1 and TRBJ2-3, with 12 bases matching TRBD2. This CDR3 contains 13 residues. Looked up from germline, CDR1 is MGHDK and CDR2 is SYGVNS. V shed 8 bases and J 6 bases; nucleotides not matched to a gene: 3. The full variable domain, with the rest looked up from reference TRBV25-1 and TRBJ2-3, is EADIYQTPRYLVIGTGKKITLECSQTMGHDKMYWYQQDPGMELHLIHYSYGVNSTEKGDLSSESTVSRIRTEHFPLTLESARPSHTSQYLCASWTSGADTQYFGPGTRLTVL.

This clonotype showed up just a few times. The chain combines TRBV20-1 with TRBJ1-2; maybe TRBD1 (6 bases). Germline CDR1 reads DFQATT; CDR2 reads SNEGSKA (reference sequence). Trimming took 5 bases from V and 4 from J, leaving 20 bases between them. This CDR3 comprises 15 residues. Here the CDR3 reads CSASPGTLRGYGYTF. CDR3 bases: TGCAGTGCTTCCCCCGGGACCCTCAGGGGCTATGGCTACACCTTC.

This clonotype was observed a few times. This rearrangement joins TRBV12-3 or TRBV12-4 to TRBJ1-1; tentative D call: TRBD1 (5 bases). The CDR3 is 14 amino acids. The germline V and J ends were trimmed by 5 bases and 6 bases, with 16 bases remaining between them. The CDR3 protein is CASSLGTGLAEAFF. The CDR3 nucleotides read TGTGCCAGCAGTCTAGGGACTGGGTTGGCTGAAGCTTTCTTT.

This clonotype was recorded a few times. This chain joins TRBV18 and TRBJ2-7, with TRBD1 matching over 12 bases. Germline CDR1 KGHSH, CDR2 LQKENI. The CDR3 is 17 amino acids. The V segment lost 4 bases and the J segment 0 bases; nucleotides outside the gene matches: 7. The DNA of the CDR3 is TGTGCCAGCTCACGGGTCGGGACAGGGGGCAGCTCCTACGAGCAGTACTTC. Translating it yields CASSRVGTGGSSYEQYF.

This clonotype was seen only a few times. This chain joins TRBV27 and TRBJ2-3, with TRBD2 identical over 10 bases. CDR1 and CDR2 (germline): MNHEY, SMNVEV (reference sequence). The CDR3 spans 14 residues. The V segment lost 6 bases and the J segment 6 bases; nucleotides outside the gene matches: 6. The CDR3 nucleotides read TGTGCCAGCAGGCCGGGACTAGCGTGGGATACGCAGTATTTT. This gives the protein CASRPGLAWDTQYF.

The count of this clonotype is one. This chain links TRBV11-3 with TRBJ2-7, with TRBD2 matching 13 bases. CDR1 is SGHNT, CDR2 YENEEA, per germline. The CDR3 is 16 amino acids. After removal of 4 bases from V and 4 bases from J, the junction contained 7 bases not matched to a gene. The CDR3 DNA reads as TGTGCCAGCAGCTCGGGACTAGCGGGAAAACAGTACGAGCAGTACTTC. Its translation: CASSSGLAGKQYEQYF.

The V and J genes are TRBV20-1 and TRBJ2-7; TRBD2 might be the D (6 bases). From germline, CDR1 is DFQATT and CDR2 SNEGSKA (reference sequence). V gave up 1 base and J gave up 3 bases, with 16 bases separating them. The CDR3 loop spans 15 amino acids. The CDR3 bases are TGCAGTGCTAGAGGTTTAGCGGCCTACGACTACGAGCAGTACTTC. Its protein product is CSARGLAAYDYEQYF.

The chain combines TRBV7-6 with TRBJ2-3, with D perhaps being TRBD1 or TRBD2 (5 bases each). This CDR3 spans 16 amino acids. Deletions cut 3 bases from V and 0 bases from J, with 13 bases between. Germline loops: CDR1 SGHVS, CDR2 FNYEAQ. The CDR3 loop reads CASSFLGEGSTDTQYF. CDR3 DNA: TGTGCCAGCAGCTTCCTCGGTGAGGGGAGCACAGATACGCAGTATTTT.

There are a few counts of this clonotype. The V and J genes are TRBV6-5 and TRBJ2-3; D unclear. The V and J ends lost 6 bases and 6 bases respectively, with 19 bases between them. The CDR3 totals 15 residues. CDR1 is MNHEY and CDR2 is SVGAGI in the germline V gene. CDR3 in amino acids: CASSQSGQPRDTQYF. In nucleotides, the CDR3 is TGTGCCAGCAGCCAGTCCGGCCAACCCAGGGATACGCAGTATTTT.

The chain employs TRBV5-1 and TRBJ2-1, with 9 bases aligning to TRBD1. This CDR3 is built from 14 residues. J was trimmed by 8 bases and V by 5 bases; bases with no gene match: 8. Per the germline V gene, CDR1 is SGHRS and CDR2 is YFSETQ. The CDR3 protein is CASRSGTGWDEQFF. The DNA of the CDR3 is TGCGCCAGCAGATCCGGGACAGGGTGGGATGAGCAGTTCTTC.

This clonotype showed up just a few times. The chain couples TRBV7-9 to TRBJ2-5; TRBD2 agrees at 7 bases. Germline trimming cut 1 base from V and 7 bases from J; bases unmatched to any gene: 6. This CDR3 comprises 14 residues. CDR1 is SEHNR and CDR2 is FQNEAQ in the germline V gene (reference sequence). CDR3 protein: CASSLGSERGTQYF. CDR3 bases: TGTGCCAGCAGCTTAGGCTCCGAGCGGGGGACCCAGTACTTC.

The gene calls are TRBV12-3 or TRBV12-4 and TRBJ2-3, with unresolved D. CDR3 length: 13 residues. V dropped 6 bases and J dropped 1 base, with 8 bases sitting between them. This CDR3 reads CASRERGTDTQYF. The CDR3 DNA sequence: TGTGCCAGCAGGGAAAGGGGCACAGATACGCAGTATTTT.

As regards this clonotype: Relative to the germline gene, one junction end is altered; a read error may explain this. V and J are TRBV20-1 and TRBJ1-5; 7 positions match TRBD1. The length of the CDR3 is 13 residues. Germline V gene data show CDR1 as DFQATT and CDR2 as SNEGSKA (reference sequence). The CDR3 region has the DNA TGCAGTGTTAGAGGGGGCAATGATCAGCCCCAGCATTTT. Translation: CSVRGGNDQPQHF.

This clonotype was found a few times. J is TRBJ2-3 and V is TRBV7-6; 9 nucleotides line up with TRBD2. V trimming: 5 bases; J trimming: 1 base; junction bases outside the gene matches: 7. The CDR3 is 16 residues long. Germline-derived CDR1 and CDR2 are SGHVS and FNYEAQ. The CDR3 spells CASSRSEREGTDTQYF. CDR3 DNA sequence: TGTGCCAGCAGCCGCTCGGAGCGGGAGGGCACAGATACGCAGTATTTT.

In its sample, this clonotype was seen a few times. This chain uses TRBV9 with TRBJ2-2; TRBD1 is a possible D gene (5 bases). There are 14 residues in the CDR3. Germline values: CDR1 SGDLS, CDR2 YYNGEE. The V end lost 1 base, the J end lost 6 bases, and 10 bases lay between the germline ends. The CDR3 region has the DNA TGTGCCAGCAGCGTATCAGGGTCAGCCGGGGAGCTGTTTTTT. It specifies CASSVSGSAGELFF.

This chain uses TRBV12-3 or TRBV12-4 with TRBJ2-7, with D possibly being TRBD1 or TRBD2 (5 bases each). The V and J ends lost 2 bases and 1 base respectively, with 15 bases between them. The CDR3 runs 16 residues. The CDR3 is CASSLWGPPLSYEQYF. The CDR3 region has the DNA TGTGCCAGCAGTTTATGGGGACCCCCTCTTTCCTACGAGCAGTACTTC.

A single count supports this clonotype. This rearrangement joins TRBV27 to TRBJ2-4; no firm D call. CDR1 is MNHEY, CDR2 SMNVEV, per germline (reference sequence). The germline V and J ends were trimmed by 5 bases and 0 bases, with 8 bases remaining between them. The CDR3 consists of 14 residues. This CDR3 is CASSIHRAKNIQYF. The DNA for the CDR3 is TGTGCCAGCAGTATTCACCGAGCCAAAAACATTCAGTACTTC.

Turning to this clonotype: One end of the junction fails to match germline, which may point to a read error. The chain carries TRBV7-7 and TRBJ2-2; D gene uncertain. This CDR3 region has 15 residues. Germline V gene sequence: CDR1 SSHAT, CDR2 FNYEAQ (reference sequence). The DNA for the CDR3 is TGTGCTAGCAGCCCCACTCTTTCGAACACCGGGGAGCTGTTTTTT. It encodes CASSPTLSNTGELFF.